This TCR beta chain was observed in a study of OX40 agonist ivuxolimab in advanced cancers. Overall study findings and caveats: Expanded peripheral T cell antigen specificity was not determined.

CDR3 size: 15 residues. Trimming pared 5 bases from V and 4 bases from J, leaving 15 bases between. Per the germline V gene, CDR1 is SGHVS and CDR2 is FQNEAQ. Comments on this clone: What it binds is unknown.

Here immunoSEQ multiplex PCR was the method, and the copy in TCRdb shows in-frame clones only, minus some. The sample holds about 70,000 clones; about four fifths are singletons and the top ten take approximately 5.1%. The chain employs TRBV7-8 and TRBJ1-5; D unclear. This clonotype originated in an adult with an advanced solid tumor such as melanoma, head and neck, liver or kidney cancer. The material sequenced was CD4+ or CD8+ T cells sorted from blood, taken in a trial of the OX40 agonist ivuxolimab. CDR3 amino acids: CASSQQSSTNQPQHF. The CDR3 DNA reads as TGTGCCAGCAGCCAGCAGTCCAGTACAAATCAGCCCCAGCATTTT.